The 3 T cell receptor beta chains below were found in one sample sequenced in a study of T cell changes during pregnancy in multiple sclerosis. Measured with immunoSEQ multiplex PCR; TCRdb has only the in-frame clones, and not every one. The table has around 68,000 clones, roughly 91% seen once; the top ten hold 1% to 1.5%. The specimen comprised peripheral blood, sampled after pregnancy. The receptor set was obtained from a female donor in good health, enrolled as a control in a pregnancy study.

Only a few counts were recorded for this clone. The rearrangement uses TRBV9 and TRBJ2-7; D remains unclear. The germline V gene has CDR1 SGDLS and CDR2 YYNGEE. V was cut by 0 bases and J by 0 bases, with 7 bases left in between. The CDR3 runs to 14 residues. DNA for the CDR3: TGTGCCAGCAGCGTAGATCACAGCTCCTACGAGCAGTACTTC. It translates to CASSVDHSSYEQYF.

V is TRBV18 and J is TRBJ2-2; weak D call: TRBD1 (5 bases). Germline V gene sequence: CDR1 KGHSH, CDR2 LQKENI. The CDR3 is 15 amino acids. Deletions cut 2 bases from V and 4 bases from J, with 11 bases between. This CDR3 reads CASSPIQDFTGELFF. Here the CDR3 DNA reads TGTGCCAGCTCACCAATACAGGATTTCACCGGGGAGCTGTTTTTT.

The rearrangement uses TRBV9 and TRBJ2-3; no clear D gene. V gave up 1 base and J gave up 3 bases, with 3 bases separating them. The germline V gene has CDR1 SGDLS and CDR2 YYNGEE. CDR3 length: 12 residues. The CDR3 reads CASSVRTDTQYF. CDR3 nucleotide sequence: TGTGCCAGCAGCGTACGTACAGATACGCAGTATTTT.